The sequence of this T cell receptor (beta chain) was determined in a study of response to subunit inactivated influenza vaccine. The study, taken as a whole, reports: The authors proposed limited new T cell recruitment per seasonal influenza vaccination.

There are a few counts of this clonotype. Its target is unknown. The ends lost 5 bases at V and 3 bases at J; junction bases unmatched: 6. The CDR3 has 15 residues. CDR1 and CDR2 from the germline V gene are LNHNV and YYDKDF (reference sequence). TCRdb reprocessed the RT-PCR reads via MiXCR and lists one record per CDR3 protein. The sample shows about 800,000 distinct CDR3 sequences, 21% of them seen only once. The material was PBMCs from blood, obtained about 5 days after vaccination. The sequence was collected from a man in his fifties who received an inactivated influenza vaccine. V gene TRBV15 combines with J gene TRBJ1-4; TRBD1 agrees at 7 bases. The CDR3 region has the DNA TGTGCCACCAGCGGCATGACAGGGCCTAATGAAAAACTGTTTTTT. Amino acids: CATSGMTGPNEKLFF.